A single sample is the source of the 15 T cell receptor beta chains below, sequenced in a study of cytomegalovirus exposure and HLA in healthy donors. PCR used 60 Vbeta primers and 13 Jbeta primers. Profiling relied on immunoSEQ multiplex PCR, and the TCRdb table lists in-frame clones only, not all of them. The table includes under 200,000 clones, approximately 84% detected once. Sequences were obtained from PBMCs. All receptors derive from a boy under 10 years old in good health and CMV-seronegative.

The chain joins TRBV23-1 to TRBJ2-7, with 13 bases identical to TRBD2. TRBV23-1 counts as an open reading frame of uncertain function. The CDR3 runs 18 residues. Trimming cost V 3 bases and J 4 bases; bases outside gene matches: 12. The CDR3 nucleotides are TGCGCCAGCAGTCAGCCCAGACTAGCGGGAGGTTGTAAGTACGAGCAGTACTTC. It encodes CASSQPRLAGGCKYEQYF.

The chain carries TRBV14 and TRBJ2-7, with 10 bases identical to TRBD1. Trimming cost V 5 bases and J 6 bases; bases outside gene matches: 7. This CDR3 comprises 14 residues. The germline gives CDR1 SGHDN, CDR2 FVKESK. CDR3 amino acids: CASSYAGTGVEQYF. DNA for the CDR3: TGTGCCAGCAGCTACGCCGGGACAGGGGTCGAGCAGTACTTC.

The genes are TRBV11-2 and TRBJ2-1; 12 bases align to TRBD2. CDR3 length equals 15 residues. The junction had 7 bases not matched to a gene; V was cut back by 6 bases and J by 7 bases. Germline CDR1 and CDR2: SGHAT and FQNNGV. Here the CDR3 reads CASSPGLAGLNEQFF. The CDR3 DNA is TGTGCCAGCAGTCCCGGACTAGCGGGATTGAATGAGCAGTTCTTC.

This clone was seen a single time. The chain links TRBV10-3 to TRBJ2-3; 13 nucleotides align to TRBD2. V was pared by 8 bases and J by 3 bases, with 5 bases of the junction left unmatched. This CDR3 region has 15 residues. Germline V CDR1 and CDR2: ENHRY, SYGVKD. CDR3 bases: TGTGCCATCTCACCGACTAGCGGGAGGACAGATACGCAGTATTTT. It is translated as CAISPTSGRTDTQYF.

This chain connects TRBV27 to TRBJ2-5; possible D gene TRBD1, 5 bases. This CDR3 region has 13 residues. The germline V gene has CDR1 MNHEY and CDR2 SMNVEV (reference sequence). Trimming took off 5 bases at V and 5 bases at J, with 12 bases between the two ends. The CDR3 DNA follows: TGTGCCAGCAGTAACCCCCACAGGGAGACCCAGTACTTC. Translated: CASSNPHRETQYF.

This chain connects TRBV2 to TRBJ2-7; possible D gene TRBD1, 5 bases. CDR3 size: 14 residues. The V end lost 7 bases, the J end lost 6 bases, and 19 bases lay between the germline ends. Germline loops: CDR1 SNHLY, CDR2 FYNNEI. CDR3 sequence (DNA): TGTGCCAGCACCTACGACCGAAGGGGTTGCGAGCAGTACTTC. Protein sequence: CASTYDRRGCEQYF.

This chain links TRBV28 with TRBJ2-7; weak D call: TRBD2 (6 bases). Trimming stripped 6 bases from V and 1 base from J, with 13 bases between. Germline loops: CDR1 MDHEN, CDR2 SYDVKM. CDR3 size: 14 residues. The CDR3 DNA follows: TGTGCCAGCAGCGTTGGGGGGTCTTCCTACGAGCAGTACTTC. Protein sequence: CASSVGGSSYEQYF.

This chain joins TRBV15 and TRBJ2-5; 7 bases map to TRBD2. The trim removed 5 bases at V and 5 bases at J, leaving 14 bases unmatched. CDR1 is LNHNV and CDR2 is YYDKDF in the germline V gene (reference sequence). This CDR3 region has 16 residues. The CDR3 region has the DNA TGTGCCACCAGCCGCACCTACCAGCGGGACCCGGAGACCCAGTACTTC. It yields the protein CATSRTYQRDPETQYF. Complete variable domain (other parts from reference TRBV15 and TRBJ2-5): DAMVIQNPRYQVTQFGKPVTLSCSQTLNHNVMYWYQQKSSQAPKLLFHYYDKDFNNEADTPDNFQSRRPNTSFCFLDIRSPGLGDTAMYLCATSRTYQRDPETQYFGPGTRLLVL.

V usage is TRBV9 and J usage is TRBJ2-7; D possibly corresponds to TRBD1 (6 bases). The germline gives CDR1 SGDLS, CDR2 YYNGEE. V was trimmed by 0 bases and J by 6 bases, leaving 13 bases between them. CDR3 length: 14 amino acids. CDR3 residues: CASSVGQQGAEQYF. The CDR3 DNA follows: TGTGCCAGCAGCGTAGGACAACAGGGAGCCGAGCAGTACTTC. The variable domain in full, completed from reference TRBV9 and TRBJ2-7, reads DSGVTQTPKHLITATGQRVTLRCSPRSGDLSVYWYQQSLDQGLQFLIQYYNGEERAKGNILERFSAQQFPDLHSELNLSSLELGDSALYFCASSVGQQGAEQYFGPGTRLTVT.

This clone was seen only a few times. The chain combines TRBV2 with TRBJ2-7, with TRBD2 matching 9 bases. Trimming at V came to 7 bases and at J to 5 bases, leaving 12 bases not matched to a gene. The V gene's germline CDR1 is SNHLY and CDR2 FYNNEI. The CDR3 runs to 15 residues. Here the CDR3 reads CASNPIAGVIHEQYF. The CDR3 DNA is TGTGCCAGCAATCCTATAGCGGGAGTAATCCACGAGCAGTACTTC.

The CDR3 is CASSPFYEQYF. Here the CDR3 DNA reads TGTGCCAGCAGTCCCTTCTACGAGCAGTACTTC. The V call is TRBV28, the J call TRBJ2-7; D gene uncertain. The CDR3 has 11 residues. Deletions cut 5 bases from V and 3 bases from J, with 5 bases between. CDR1 and CDR2 (germline): MDHEN, SYDVKM.

The J gene is TRBJ1-2, the V gene TRBV2; TRBD1 matches at 8 bases. The CDR3 runs 14 residues. Germline V gene lookup returns CDR1 SNHLY and CDR2 FYNNEI. After removal of 6 bases from V and 2 bases from J, the junction contained 5 bases not matched to a gene. The CDR3 DNA is TGTGCCAGCAGCGGACAGGGACGCAACTATGGCTACACCTTC. Amino acid sequence: CASSGQGRNYGYTF.

DNA of the CDR3: TGTGCCAGCAGTGTACACGTTAATGAAAAACTGTTTTTT. Its protein is CASSVHVNEKLFF. J is TRBJ1-4 and V is TRBV2; no reliable D call. Looked up from germline, CDR1 is SNHLY and CDR2 is FYNNEI. This CDR3 contains 13 residues. V was trimmed by 4 bases and J by 4 bases, leaving 7 bases between them.

This clone was detected a few times. The chain combines TRBV5-4 with TRBJ1-4; TRBD1 matches at 9 bases. The CDR3 runs to 14 residues. Germline trimming cut 4 bases from V and 8 bases from J; bases unmatched to any gene: 6. Looked up from germline, CDR1 is SGHNT and CDR2 is YYREEE (reference sequence). This CDR3 is CASSPGQGREKLFF. The CDR3 DNA is TGTGCCAGCAGCCCGGGACAGGGAAGGGAAAAACTGTTTTTT.

A remark on this clone: At one end, the junction sequence differs from germline, possibly due to a read error. The V call is TRBV7-7, the J call TRBJ2-3; tentative D call: TRBD2 (5 bases). This CDR3 spans 15 amino acids. Germline CDR1 SSHAT, CDR2 FNYEAQ (reference sequence). In DNA, the CDR3 is TGTGCTAGCAGCTTAAACCCGAGCGGAGTCGATACGCAGTATTTT. It codes for CASSLNPSGVDTQYF.